Following are 18 T cell receptor beta chains from one sample sequenced in a study of blood T cell repertoires in COVID-19. Libraries were prepared by immunoSEQ multiplex PCR; TCRdb keeps only in-frame clonotypes and omits some of them. The sample consists of approximately 440,000 clones, about 90% of them appearing once. The sample was PBMCs or T cells enriched from blood (not recorded which). Receptors originate from a woman between 18 and 29 years old who had recovered from COVID-19.

The chain is built from TRBV5-5 and TRBJ2-1; D may be TRBD2 (5 bases). Deletions cut 0 bases from V and 8 bases from J, with 12 bases between. The germline CDR1 and CDR2 sequences are SGHKS and YYEKEE (reference sequence). The CDR3 loop spans 14 amino acids. Written as DNA, the CDR3 is TGTGCCAGCAGCTTGGAACTAGTAGACTATGAGCAGTTCTTC. Protein sequence: CASSLELVDYEQFF.

This chain joins TRBV15 and TRBJ1-4; weak D call: TRBD1 (5 bases). The CDR3 is made up of 17 amino acids. Trimming removed 4 bases from V and 0 bases from J, with 15 bases in between. Germline lookup yields CDR1 LNHNV and CDR2 YYDKDF (reference sequence). The DNA for the CDR3 is TGTGCCACCAGCATCCCAGGGCTACGTGCAACTAATGAAAAACTGTTTTTT. Protein: CATSIPGLRATNEKLFF.

The J gene is TRBJ2-7, the V gene TRBV7-6; TRBD2 might be the D (6 bases). The V gene lost 4 bases and the J gene lost 1 base, with 14 bases spanning the gap. The CDR3 has 15 residues. Germline CDR1 SGHVS, CDR2 FNYEAQ. The CDR3 sequence: CASSSRGDSSYEQYF. The CDR3 coding sequence is TGTGCCAGCAGCTCCCGCGGGGACTCGTCCTACGAGCAGTACTTC.

The rearrangement links TRBV6-5 to TRBJ1-3; D is unresolved. Germline CDR1 reads MNHEY; CDR2 reads SVGAGI. V dropped 3 bases and J dropped 2 bases, with 8 bases sitting between them. The CDR3 has 14 residues. CDR3 in DNA: TGTGCCAGCAGTTATCGGGGTGCTGGAAACACCATATATTTT. Amino acid sequence: CASSYRGAGNTIYF.

The chain uses TRBV25-1 and TRBJ1-2; no definite D call. The CDR3 has 15 amino acids. V shed 5 bases and J shed 4 bases, with 17 bases lying between them. CDR1 and CDR2 (germline): MGHDK, SYGVNS. In DNA, the CDR3 is TGTGCCAGCAGTTGGGAGCGGGCCTTTTCCTATGGCTACACCTTC. This encodes CASSWERAFSYGYTF.

The rearrangement joins TRBV6-4 to TRBJ1-5; TRBD1 is a possible D gene (6 bases). Germline CDR1 is MRHNA and CDR2 is SNTAGT. The CDR3 totals 15 residues. Trimming stripped 8 bases from V and 0 bases from J, with 14 bases between. The CDR3 spells CASEGGGLSNQPQHF. DNA for the CDR3: TGTGCCAGCGAGGGAGGGGGGCTTAGCAATCAGCCCCAGCATTTT.

This clone occurred a few times. This rearrangement joins TRBV30 to TRBJ2-2, with 7 bases matching TRBD1. The germline gives CDR1 GTSNPN, CDR2 SVGIG (reference sequence). With V trimmed by 3 bases and J by 5 bases, 9 bases remained unmatched. The CDR3 contains 15 residues. The CDR3 region has the DNA TGTGCCTGGAGGGGGAAGGGGGCAAGGACCGGGGAGCTGTTTTTT. Its translation is CAWRGKGARTGELFF.

V usage is TRBV19 and J usage is TRBJ2-7; the D gene is possibly TRBD1 (7 bases). Trimming left V 3 bases short and J 3 bases short, with 15 bases between. The CDR3 extends over 15 amino acids. Germline CDR1 and CDR2: LNHDA and SQIVND (reference sequence). CDR3 amino acids: CASSISGRGNYEQYF. The CDR3 coding sequence is TGTGCCAGTAGTATTAGCGGCAGGGGGAACTACGAGCAGTACTTC.

This clone was seen only once. The CDR3 loop reads CASSFFRDNEQFF. In DNA form, the CDR3 reads TGTGCCAGCAGCTTCTTCCGAGACAATGAGCAGTTCTTC. The chain links TRBV5-5 to TRBJ2-1; D uncertain. Trimming cost V 2 bases and J 5 bases, with 8 bases left between them. Germline V gives CDR1 SGHKS, CDR2 YYEKEE (reference sequence). The CDR3 covers 13 residues.

This clone was recorded once. The chain is built from TRBV29-1 and TRBJ1-1, with 7 positions matching TRBD1. The J segment lost 2 bases and the V segment lost 6 bases, leaving 6 bases of the junction unmatched. Germline assignment: CDR1 SQVTM and CDR2 ANQGSEA. The CDR3 extends over 13 amino acids. The CDR3 nucleotides are TGCAGCGTAAAAGGGACAGTTAACACTGAAGCTTTCTTT. This translates into CSVKGTVNTEAFF. Using reference TRBV29-1 and TRBJ1-1 for the parts outside the CDR3, the full variable domain is SAVISQKPSRDICQRGTSLTIQCQVDSQVTMMFWYRQQPGQSLTLIATANQGSEATYESGFVIDKFPISRPNLTFSTLTVSNMSPEDSSIYLCSVKGTVNTEAFFGQGTRLTVV.

This clone was seen more than once but under ten times. This rearrangement joins TRBV10-2 to TRBJ1-1, with D perhaps matching TRBD1 (5 bases). The CDR3 covers 13 residues. Germline lookup yields CDR1 WSHSY and CDR2 SAAADI. The V end lost 7 bases, the J end lost 5 bases, and 14 bases lay between the germline ends. CDR3 in DNA: TGCGCCAGCAATGCAGGGAGGGTGACTGAAGCTTTCTTT. It yields the protein CASNAGRVTEAFF.

The genes are TRBV5-8 and TRBJ2-5, with 7 bases lining up with TRBD1. The trim removed 4 bases at V and 7 bases at J, leaving 25 bases unmatched. Per the germline V gene, CDR1 is SGHTS and CDR2 is YDEGEE. The length of the CDR3 is 19 residues. The CDR3 DNA follows: TGTGCCAGCAGCCCCACGGGATGGGGACAGTGGCCAGTTTGGGGGACCCAGTACTTC. Translating it yields CASSPTGWGQWPVWGTQYF.

This rearrangement joins TRBV2 to TRBJ1-2, with D perhaps TRBD1 (5 bases). This CDR3 has 13 residues. Germline-derived CDR1 and CDR2 are SNHLY and FYNNEI. V lost 3 bases to trimming and J lost 8 bases, with 13 bases between them. CDR3 DNA: TGTGCCAGCAGTGATTGGGCAGGGAACGGCTACACCTTC. Encoded protein: CASSDWAGNGYTF.

This clone was observed a single time. The CDR3, as DNA: TGTGCCAGCAGCCCACAGATCCCCTACAATGAGCAGTTCTTC. Amino acids: CASSPQIPYNEQFF. The rearrangement links TRBV11-2 to TRBJ2-1, with unresolved D. CDR1 is SGHAT, CDR2 FQNNGV, per germline. V was cut by 5 bases and J by 2 bases, with 10 bases left in between. The CDR3 is made up of 14 amino acids.

The chain carries TRBV6-1 and TRBJ2-7, with TRBD1 as a possible D gene (6 bases). CDR1 MNHNS and CDR2 SASEGT come from the germline V gene. The CDR3 is 13 residues long. V was shortened by 2 bases and J by 4 bases, with 9 bases between the two germline ends. CDR3 sequence (DNA): TGTGCCAGCAGTGAAACAGGGCCATACGAGCAGTACTTC. Translating gives CASSETGPYEQYF.

The chain recombines TRBV5-5 with TRBJ1-5; D perhaps matches TRBD1 (5 bases). Trimming cost V 1 base and J 4 bases, with 9 bases left between them. The CDR3 has 14 amino acids. Looked up from germline, CDR1 is SGHKS and CDR2 is YYEKEE (reference sequence). The CDR3 nucleotides read TGTGCCAGCAGCTTGTCCCAGGGTAATCAGCCCCAGCATTTT. Its protein product is CASSLSQGNQPQHF. The variable domain in full, completed from reference TRBV5-5 and TRBJ1-5, reads DAGVTQSPTHLIKTRGQQVTLRCSPISGHKSVSWYQQVLGQGPQFIFQYYEKEERGRGNFPDRFSARQFPNYSSELNVNALLLGDSALYLCASSLSQGNQPQHFGDGTRLSIL.

The table lists this clone with a few counts. The chain carries TRBV5-1 and TRBJ1-5; tentatively, D is TRBD1 (5 bases). V gave up 0 bases and J gave up 7 bases, with 8 bases separating them. Per germline, CDR1 SGHRS and CDR2 YFSETQ. The CDR3 consists of 13 residues. For the CDR3, the DNA is TGCGCCAGCAGCTTGGGGCAGGGACAGCCCCAGCATTTT. Amino acid sequence: CASSLGQGQPQHF.

The chain combines TRBV28 with TRBJ1-6; 10 nucleotides match TRBD1. Losses at the gene ends were 7 bases for V and 19 bases for J; bases not matched to a gene: 10. Per the germline V gene, CDR1 is MDHEN and CDR2 is SYDVKM. CDR3 size: 12 residues. The CDR3 nucleotides are TGTGCCAGCATCACAAGAGGACAGGGGGTACACTTT. This translates into CASITRGQGVHF.